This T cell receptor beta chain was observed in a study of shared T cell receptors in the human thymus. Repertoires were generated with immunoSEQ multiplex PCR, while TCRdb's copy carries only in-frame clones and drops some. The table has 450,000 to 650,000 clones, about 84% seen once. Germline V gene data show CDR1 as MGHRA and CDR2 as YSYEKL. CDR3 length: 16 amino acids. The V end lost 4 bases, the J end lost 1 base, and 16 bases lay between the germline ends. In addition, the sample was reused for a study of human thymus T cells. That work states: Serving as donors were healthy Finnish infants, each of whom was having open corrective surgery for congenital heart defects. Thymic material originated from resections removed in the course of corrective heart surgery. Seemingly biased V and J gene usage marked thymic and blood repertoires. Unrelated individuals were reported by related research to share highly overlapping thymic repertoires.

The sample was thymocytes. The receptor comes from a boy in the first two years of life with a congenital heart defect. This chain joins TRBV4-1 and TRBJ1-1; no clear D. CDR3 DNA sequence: TGCGCCAGCAGCCTCGGGTTCCGGGAGAAGAACACTGAAGCTTTCTTT. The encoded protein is CASSLGFREKNTEAFF.